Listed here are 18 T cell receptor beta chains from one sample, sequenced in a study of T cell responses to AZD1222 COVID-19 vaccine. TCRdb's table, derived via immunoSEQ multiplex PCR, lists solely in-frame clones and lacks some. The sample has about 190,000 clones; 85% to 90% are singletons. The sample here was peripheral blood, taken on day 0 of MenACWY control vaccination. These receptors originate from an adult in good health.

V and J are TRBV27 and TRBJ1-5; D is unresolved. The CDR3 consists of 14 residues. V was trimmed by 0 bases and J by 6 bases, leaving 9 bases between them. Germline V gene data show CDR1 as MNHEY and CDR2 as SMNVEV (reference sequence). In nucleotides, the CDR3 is TGTGCCAGCAGTTTATCAGGGTCCGGTCAGCCCCAGCATTTT. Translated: CASSLSGSGQPQHF.

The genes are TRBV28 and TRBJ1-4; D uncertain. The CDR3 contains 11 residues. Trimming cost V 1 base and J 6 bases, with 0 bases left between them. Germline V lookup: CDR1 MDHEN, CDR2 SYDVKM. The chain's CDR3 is CASSLYEKLFF. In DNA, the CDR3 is TGTGCCAGCAGTTTATATGAAAAACTGTTTTTT.

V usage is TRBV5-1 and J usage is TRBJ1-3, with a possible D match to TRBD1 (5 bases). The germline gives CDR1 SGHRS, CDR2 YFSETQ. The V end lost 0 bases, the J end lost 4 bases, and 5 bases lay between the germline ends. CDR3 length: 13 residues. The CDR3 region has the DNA TGCGCCAGCAGCTTGGGACAGGGAAACACCATATATTTT. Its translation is CASSLGQGNTIYF.

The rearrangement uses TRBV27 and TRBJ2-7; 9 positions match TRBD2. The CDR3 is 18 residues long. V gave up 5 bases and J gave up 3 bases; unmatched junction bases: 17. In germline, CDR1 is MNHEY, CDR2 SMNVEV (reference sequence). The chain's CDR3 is CASSPTSGNPVNNYEQYF. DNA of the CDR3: TGTGCCAGCAGTCCGACTAGCGGAAACCCCGTTAACAACTACGAGCAGTACTTC.

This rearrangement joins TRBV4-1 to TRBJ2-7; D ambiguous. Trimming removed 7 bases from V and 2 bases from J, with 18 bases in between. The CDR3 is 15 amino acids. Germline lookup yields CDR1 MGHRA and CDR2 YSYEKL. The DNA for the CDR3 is TGCGCCAGCACCCTGGATTTGGGGTCGGCCTACGAGCAGTACTTC. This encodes CASTLDLGSAYEQYF.

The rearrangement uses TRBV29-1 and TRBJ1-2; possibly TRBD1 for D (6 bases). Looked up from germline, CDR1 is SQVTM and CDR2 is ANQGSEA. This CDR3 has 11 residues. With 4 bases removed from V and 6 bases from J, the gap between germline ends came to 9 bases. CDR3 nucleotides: TGCAGCGTTGCCTACAGGGATGGCTACACCTTC. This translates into CSVAYRDGYTF.

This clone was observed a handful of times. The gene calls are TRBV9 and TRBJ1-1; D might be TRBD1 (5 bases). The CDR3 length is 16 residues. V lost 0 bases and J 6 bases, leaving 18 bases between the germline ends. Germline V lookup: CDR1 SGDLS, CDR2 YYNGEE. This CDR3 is CASSVGGVRPDAEAFF. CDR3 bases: TGTGCCAGCAGCGTAGGGGGGGTGAGGCCTGACGCTGAAGCTTTCTTT.

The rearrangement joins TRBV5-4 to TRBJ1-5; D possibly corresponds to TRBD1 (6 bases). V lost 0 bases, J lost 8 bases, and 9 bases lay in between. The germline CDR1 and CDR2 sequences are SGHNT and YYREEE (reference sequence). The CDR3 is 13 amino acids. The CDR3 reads CASSLDRDEPQHF. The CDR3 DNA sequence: TGTGCCAGCAGCTTGGACAGGGACGAGCCCCAGCATTTT.

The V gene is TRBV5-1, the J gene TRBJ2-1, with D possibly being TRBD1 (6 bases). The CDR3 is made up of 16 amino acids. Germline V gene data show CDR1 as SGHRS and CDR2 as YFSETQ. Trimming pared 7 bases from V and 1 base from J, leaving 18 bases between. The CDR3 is CASRLLQGSSYNEQFF. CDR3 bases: TGCGCCAGCCGGCTCTTACAGGGATCTTCCTACAATGAGCAGTTCTTC.

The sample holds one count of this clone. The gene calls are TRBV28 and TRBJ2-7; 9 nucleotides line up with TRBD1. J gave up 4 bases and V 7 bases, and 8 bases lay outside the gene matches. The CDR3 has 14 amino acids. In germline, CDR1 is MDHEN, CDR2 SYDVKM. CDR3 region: CASTQDRGAYEQYF. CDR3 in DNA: TGTGCCAGCACCCAGGACAGGGGAGCGTACGAGCAGTACTTC.

In nucleotides, the CDR3 is TGTGCCAGCAGTTTAGGGGGTAGGGGAGATGAGCAGTACTTC. Its translation is CASSLGGRGDEQYF. The V call is TRBV27, the J call TRBJ2-7; D possibly uses TRBD1 or TRBD2 (5 bases each). The V gene lost 2 bases and the J gene lost 7 bases, with 15 bases spanning the gap. CDR1 MNHEY and CDR2 SMNVEV come from the germline V gene (reference sequence). The CDR3 contains 14 residues.

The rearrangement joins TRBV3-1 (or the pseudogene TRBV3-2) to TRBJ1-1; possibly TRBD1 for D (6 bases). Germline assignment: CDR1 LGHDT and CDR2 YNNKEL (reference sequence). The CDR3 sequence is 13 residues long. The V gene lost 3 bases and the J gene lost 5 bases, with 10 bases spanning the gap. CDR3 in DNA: TGTGCCAGCAGCCAGCCCACAGGGACTGAAGCTTTCTTT. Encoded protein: CASSQPTGTEAFF.

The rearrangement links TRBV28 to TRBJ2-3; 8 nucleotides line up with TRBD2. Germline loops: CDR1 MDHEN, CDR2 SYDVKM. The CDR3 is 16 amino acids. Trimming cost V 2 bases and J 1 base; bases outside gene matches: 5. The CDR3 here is CASSLSELAGTDTQYF. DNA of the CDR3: TGTGCCAGCAGTTTAAGCGAACTAGCGGGCACAGATACGCAGTATTTT. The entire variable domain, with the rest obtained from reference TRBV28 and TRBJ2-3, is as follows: DVKVTQSSRYLVKRTGEKVFLECVQDMDHENMFWYRQDPGLGLRLIYFSYDVKMKEKGDIPEGYSVSREKKERFSLILESASTNQTSMYLCASSLSELAGTDTQYFGPGTRLTVL.

For the CDR3, the DNA is TGTGCCAGCAGCCCCCATGAGGGTTTCTATCGCACAGATACGCAGTATTTT. Its translation is CASSPHEGFYRTDTQYF. The chain couples TRBV9 to TRBJ2-3, with a weak D call TRBD2 (5 bases). Trimming shortened V by 4 bases and J by 1 base, and 19 bases separated the two germline ends. Germline-derived CDR1 and CDR2 are SGDLS and YYNGEE. The CDR3 has 17 residues.

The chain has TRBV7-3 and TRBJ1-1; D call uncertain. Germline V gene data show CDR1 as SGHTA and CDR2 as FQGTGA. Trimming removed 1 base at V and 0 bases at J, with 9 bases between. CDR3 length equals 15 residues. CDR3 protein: CASSLIPTVNTEAFF. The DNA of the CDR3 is TGTGCCAGCAGCTTAATACCGACGGTGAACACTGAAGCTTTCTTT.

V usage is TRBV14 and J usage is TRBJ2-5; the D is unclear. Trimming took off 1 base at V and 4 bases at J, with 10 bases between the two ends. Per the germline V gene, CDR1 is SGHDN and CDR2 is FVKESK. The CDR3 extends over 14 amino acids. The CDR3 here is CASSQGARSETQYF. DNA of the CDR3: TGTGCCAGCAGCCAAGGGGCGAGGTCAGAGACCCAGTACTTC.

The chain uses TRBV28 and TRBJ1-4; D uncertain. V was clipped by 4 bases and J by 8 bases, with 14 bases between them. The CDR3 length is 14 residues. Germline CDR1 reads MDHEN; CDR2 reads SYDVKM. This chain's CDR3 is CASSSADRGEKLFF. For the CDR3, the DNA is TGTGCCAGCAGTTCCGCAGATCGAGGAGAAAAACTGTTTTTT.

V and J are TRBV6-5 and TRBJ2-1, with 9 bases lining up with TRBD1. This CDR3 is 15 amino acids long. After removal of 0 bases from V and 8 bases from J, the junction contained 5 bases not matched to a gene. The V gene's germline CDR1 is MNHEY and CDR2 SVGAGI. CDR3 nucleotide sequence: TGTGCCAGCAGTTACTCGGGGACAGGGCCCCATGAGCAGTTCTTC. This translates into CASSYSGTGPHEQFF.